This entry lists 25 T cell receptor beta chains sequenced from one sample in a study of T cells in localized non-small cell lung cancer. Produced via immunoSEQ multiplex PCR; TCRdb's table is partial and in-frame only. The data hold roughly 35,000 clones, with around 92% observed a single time. Sequencing was performed on peripheral blood, taken before any cancer treatment. The receptors originated from a female donor over 55 with stage I lung adenocarcinoma.

CDR3 DNA sequence: TGTGCCAGCAGCTTTGACCTACTTCAAGAGACCCAGTACTTC. Translating it yields CASSFDLLQETQYF. The chain is built from TRBV5-5 and TRBJ2-5; D not resolved. The germline V gene has CDR1 SGHKS and CDR2 YYEKEE (reference sequence). Trimming took off 2 bases at V and 2 bases at J, with 10 bases between the two ends. The CDR3 is 14 residues long.

The V and J genes are TRBV28 and TRBJ1-5, with D maybe TRBD1 (5 bases). Germline CDR1 MDHEN, CDR2 SYDVKM. The V and J ends lost 2 bases and 6 bases respectively, with 14 bases between them. This CDR3 has 15 amino acids. CDR3 DNA: TGTGCCAGCAGTTTACGGCCAGGGAAAAGTCAGCCCCAGCATTTT. Translation: CASSLRPGKSQPQHF.

This CDR3 reads CASSMSLQGNTEAFF. The CDR3, as DNA: TGTGCCAGTAGTATGTCACTCCAGGGGAACACTGAAGCTTTCTTT. V gene TRBV19 combines with J gene TRBJ1-1; TRBD1 might be the D (5 bases). Per germline, CDR1 LNHDA and CDR2 SQIVND (reference sequence). Trimming took 3 bases from V and 1 from J, leaving 12 bases between them. The CDR3 has 15 amino acids.

The chain carries TRBV13 and TRBJ1-4; 10 bases match TRBD1. CDR1 and CDR2 (germline): PRHDT, FYEKMQ (reference sequence). This CDR3 has 15 residues. Trimming at V came to 5 bases and at J to 7 bases, leaving 7 bases not matched to a gene. This CDR3 is CASSTDRGRGEKLFF. CDR3 sequence (DNA): TGTGCCAGCAGCACAGACAGGGGGCGTGGTGAAAAACTGTTTTTT. Combining the CDR3 with reference TRBV13 and TRBJ1-4 gives the whole variable domain AAGVIQSPRHLIKEKRETATLKCYPIPRHDTVYWYQQGPGQDPQFLISFYEKMQSDKGSIPDRFSAQQFSDYHSELNMSSLELGDSALYFCASSTDRGRGEKLFFGSGTQLSVL.

This clone was observed once. The V call is TRBV5-1, the J call TRBJ2-5; 9 nucleotides line up with TRBD1. Germline V gives CDR1 SGHRS, CDR2 YFSETQ. The CDR3 has 14 residues. V lost 3 bases to trimming and J lost 2 bases; unmatched junction nucleotides: 2. The CDR3 here is CASSSGTGQETQYF. CDR3 DNA sequence: TGCGCCAGCAGCTCAGGGACAGGGCAAGAGACCCAGTACTTC.

Remarks on this clone: The sample holds other DNA sequences that translate to the same CDR3. The CDR3 DNA reads TGCGCCAGCAGCGGCGATCTTGGACGGGGAAGGGGTGGCTACACCTTC. Protein: CASSGDLGRGRGGYTF. The gene calls are TRBV5-1 and TRBJ1-2; D is possibly TRBD1 (5 bases). V lost 4 bases and J 7 bases, leaving 23 bases between the germline ends. CDR3 length: 16 residues. From germline, CDR1 is SGHRS and CDR2 YFSETQ.

The gene calls are TRBV5-6 and TRBJ1-2; no clear D gene. The CDR3 covers 12 residues. Germline V gene lookup returns CDR1 SGHDT and CDR2 YYEEEE. V was pared by 3 bases and J by 5 bases, with 8 bases between. CDR3 sequence: CASSSSRYGYTF. The CDR3 nucleotides are TGTGCCAGCAGCTCTTCGCGGTATGGCTACACCTTC. Drawing the rest from reference TRBV5-6 and TRBJ1-2, the complete variable domain is DAGVTQSPTHLIKTRGQQVTLRCSPKSGHDTVSWYQQALGQGPQFIFQYYEEEERQRGNFPDRFSGHQFPNYSSELNVNALLLGDSALYLCASSSSRYGYTFGSGTRLTVV.

The chain recombines TRBV27 with TRBJ1-1; D perhaps matches TRBD1 (5 bases). CDR3 size: 15 residues. Germline lookup yields CDR1 MNHEY and CDR2 SMNVEV (reference sequence). The germline V and J ends were trimmed by 1 base and 2 bases, with 11 bases remaining between them. The CDR3: CASSLLGEINTEAFF. The CDR3 DNA follows: TGTGCCAGCAGTTTATTAGGGGAGATAAACACTGAAGCTTTCTTT.

J is TRBJ2-7 and V is TRBV7-2, with 7 bases aligning to TRBD1. The V gene's germline CDR1 is SGHTA and CDR2 FQGNSA. With 10 bases clipped from V and 2 bases from J, the junction kept 8 bases outside the gene matches. The CDR3 extends over 13 amino acids. CDR3 in amino acids: CANTSTGPYEQYF. For the CDR3, the DNA is TGTGCCAACACCTCGACAGGGCCCTACGAGCAGTACTTC. Drawing the rest from reference TRBV7-2 and TRBJ2-7, the complete variable domain is GAGVSQSPSNKVTEKGKDVELRCDPISGHTALYWYRQSLGQGLEFLIYFQGNSAPDKSGLPSDRFSAERTGGSVSTLTIQRTQQEDSAVYLCANTSTGPYEQYFGPGTRLTVT.

The chain is built from TRBV6-5 and TRBJ2-7, with TRBD1 matching 8 bases. The ends lost 3 bases at V and 6 bases at J; junction bases unmatched: 7. Looked up from germline, CDR1 is MNHEY and CDR2 is SVGAGI. This CDR3 has 14 residues. The CDR3 sequence: CASSYRPRGREQYF. The CDR3 DNA reads as TGTGCCAGCAGTTATCGTCCCAGGGGGCGCGAGCAGTACTTC.

The chain combines TRBV9 with TRBJ2-4, with 7 bases matching TRBD1. This CDR3 has 15 residues. CDR1 SGDLS and CDR2 YYNGEE come from the germline V gene. The ends lost 3 bases at V and 6 bases at J; junction bases unmatched: 9. The CDR3 reads CASSERPGQTNIQYF. The CDR3 coding sequence is TGTGCCAGCAGCGAGAGACCGGGACAGACAAACATTCAGTACTTC.

This clone was observed once. The chain combines TRBV30 with TRBJ1-4, with D maybe TRBD1 (6 bases). CDR3 length: 16 residues. With 4 bases removed from V and 3 bases from J, the gap between germline ends came to 18 bases. CDR1 is GTSNPN and CDR2 is SVGIG in the germline V gene (reference sequence). This CDR3 is CAWNLGQRDSNEKLFF. The DNA for the CDR3 is TGTGCCTGGAATCTCGGACAGAGGGATTCTAATGAAAAACTGTTTTTT.

V gene TRBV30 combines with J gene TRBJ1-6; D possibly corresponds to TRBD1 (6 bases). The CDR3 spans 16 residues. Trimming removed 5 bases at V and 10 bases at J, with 24 bases between. Germline V gene data show CDR1 as GTSNPN and CDR2 as SVGIG (reference sequence). CDR3 bases: TGTGCCTGGGATGCGGGGGCCTCCACCGGGGGCTCACCCCTCCACTTT. Its protein is CAWDAGASTGGSPLHF.

The chain links TRBV5-1 to TRBJ1-4; D unclear. V dropped 3 bases and J dropped 3 bases, with 12 bases sitting between them. The CDR3 covers 15 residues. Germline V gene sequence: CDR1 SGHRS, CDR2 YFSETQ. In nucleotides, the CDR3 is TGCGCCAGCAGCTCCAACGCGATATCTAATGAAAAACTGTTTTTT. Its protein product is CASSSNAISNEKLFF. The full variable domain, its missing parts supplied by reference TRBV5-1 and TRBJ1-4, is KAGVTQTPRYLIKTRGQQVTLSCSPISGHRSVSWYQQTPGQGLQFLFEYFSETQRNKGNFPGRFSGRQFSNSRSEMNVSTLELGDSALYLCASSSNAISNEKLFFGSGTQLSVL.

V and J are TRBV27 and TRBJ2-1; 7 bases align to TRBD2. Germline-derived CDR1 and CDR2 are MNHEY and SMNVEV (reference sequence). The trim removed 5 bases at V and 1 base at J, leaving 8 bases unmatched. There are 16 residues in the CDR3. CDR3: CASSEPGGTSYNEQFF. As DNA, the CDR3 is TGTGCCAGCAGTGAACCCGGGGGGACGTCCTACAATGAGCAGTTCTTC.

This CDR3 reads CASSLTASPVTGNTIYF. The CDR3 DNA sequence: TGCGCCAGCAGCTTGACCGCCAGCCCGGTGACTGGAAACACCATATATTTT. V usage is TRBV5-1 and J usage is TRBJ1-3; D remains unclear. Germline CDR1 and CDR2: SGHRS and YFSETQ. The CDR3 has 17 residues. Between the trimmed V and J ends, which lost 1 base and 2 bases, there was a span of 16 bases.

V is TRBV11-2 and J is TRBJ1-2, with TRBD1 as a possible D gene (5 bases). The CDR3 contains 16 residues. Trimming pared 2 bases from V and 3 bases from J, leaving 16 bases between. Germline assignment: CDR1 SGHAT and CDR2 FQNNGV. The CDR3 spells CASSLYRKQSYYGYTF. DNA for the CDR3: TGTGCCAGCAGCTTATACAGGAAGCAGTCTTACTATGGCTACACCTTC.

On this clone itself: The junction differs from germline at one of its ends, possibly a read error. V usage is TRBV19 and J usage is TRBJ2-2, with a tentative D call TRBD2 (6 bases). CDR1 and CDR2 (germline): LNHDA, SQIVND (reference sequence). This CDR3 is 16 amino acids long. This CDR3 is CTSSTGGFANTGELFF. The CDR3 DNA sequence: TGTACCAGTAGTACCGGGGGTTTCGCGAACACCGGGGAGCTGTTTTTT. Full variable domain (rest looked up from reference TRBV19 and TRBJ2-2): DGGITQSPKYLFRKEGQNVTLSCEQNLNHDAMYWYRQDPGQGLRLIYYSQIVNDFQKGDIAEGYSVSREKKESFPLTVTSAQKNPTAFYLCTSSTGGFANTGELFFGEGSRLTVL.

This chain connects TRBV28 to TRBJ1-2; D uncertain. V was cut by 8 bases and J by 4 bases, with 5 bases left in between. The CDR3 runs 10 residues. Germline V gene sequence: CDR1 MDHEN, CDR2 SYDVKM. The CDR3 reads CASYFYGYTF. The CDR3 region has the DNA TGTGCCAGCTATTTCTATGGCTACACCTTC.

The V and J genes are TRBV7-9 and TRBJ1-1; D is perhaps TRBD1 (6 bases). The germline CDR1 and CDR2 sequences are SEHNR and FQNEAQ (reference sequence). This CDR3 has 15 residues. Deletions cut 10 bases from V and 1 base from J, with 19 bases between. The CDR3 DNA follows: TGTGCCACCTTACTAGCGGACAGCCCGAACACTGAAGCTTTCTTT. Protein sequence: CATLLADSPNTEAFF.

The V call is TRBV25-1, the J call TRBJ2-2; D not certain. The ends were cut back, 3 bases at V and 1 base at J, with 0 bases in the middle. From germline, CDR1 is MGHDK and CDR2 SYGVNS. The CDR3 is 12 residues long. The CDR3 DNA follows: TGTGCCAGCAGTGAGAACACCGGGGAGCTGTTTTTT. It specifies CASSENTGELFF.

This chain joins TRBV7-2 and TRBJ2-7, with unresolved D. The germline V gene encodes CDR1 SGHTA and CDR2 FQGNSA. V was trimmed by 6 bases and J by 0 bases, leaving 6 bases between them. The length of the CDR3 is 12 residues. The CDR3 spells CASRGNSYEQYF. CDR3 in DNA: TGTGCCAGCAGGGGCAACTCCTACGAGCAGTACTTC.

This rearrangement joins TRBV7-9 to TRBJ2-7; 8 nucleotides match TRBD2. Germline CDR1 SEHNR, CDR2 FQNEAQ (reference sequence). The CDR3 is 17 amino acids. V shed 2 bases, J shed 0 bases, and the junction held 9 bases outside the gene matches. The chain's CDR3 is CASSLTGGGPSSYEQYF. The CDR3, as DNA: TGTGCCAGCAGCTTAACCGGGGGGGGCCCCAGCTCCTACGAGCAGTACTTC.

This clone is a singleton in its sample. The V gene is TRBV5-6, the J gene TRBJ2-6; D uncertain. This CDR3 region has 14 residues. Trimming removed 0 bases at V and 4 bases at J, with 5 bases between. The germline CDR1 and CDR2 sequences are SGHDT and YYEEEE. CDR3: CASSLGAGANVLTF. The CDR3 coding sequence is TGTGCCAGCAGCTTGGGGGCGGGGGCCAACGTCCTGACTTTC.

The V gene is TRBV2, the J gene TRBJ2-1, with 8 bases matching TRBD2. This CDR3 region has 15 residues. With 3 bases clipped from V and 7 bases from J, the junction kept 8 bases outside the gene matches. CDR1 and CDR2 from the germline V gene are SNHLY and FYNNEI. The CDR3 DNA is TGTGCCAGCAGTGAGTCTAATCCGGGAGGGAATGAGCAGTTCTTC. As protein: CASSESNPGGNEQFF.